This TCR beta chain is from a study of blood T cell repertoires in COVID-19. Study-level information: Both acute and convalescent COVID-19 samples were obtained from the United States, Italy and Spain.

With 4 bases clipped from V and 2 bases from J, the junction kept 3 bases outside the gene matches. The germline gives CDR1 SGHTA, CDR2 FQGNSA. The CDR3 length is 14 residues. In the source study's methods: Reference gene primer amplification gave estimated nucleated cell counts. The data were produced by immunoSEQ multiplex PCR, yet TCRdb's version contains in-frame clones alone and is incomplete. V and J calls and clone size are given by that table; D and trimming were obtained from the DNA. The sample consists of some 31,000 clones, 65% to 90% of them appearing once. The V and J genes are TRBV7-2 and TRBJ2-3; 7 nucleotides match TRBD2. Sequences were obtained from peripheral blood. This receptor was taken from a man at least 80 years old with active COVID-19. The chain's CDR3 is CASSSRGVTDTQYF. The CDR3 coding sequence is TGTGCCAGCAGCTCCCGGGGGGTCACAGATACGCAGTATTTT.